These 29 T cell receptor beta chains came from one sample sequenced in a study of blood T cell repertoires in COVID-19. Assay: immunoSEQ multiplex PCR; the TCRdb copy retains only in-frame clones and omits some. Of about 250,000 clones in the sample, roughly 82% were seen once. Sequencing input: peripheral blood. The receptors were gathered from a woman older than 75 with COVID-19, enrolled during active disease.

The chain is built from TRBV28 and TRBJ1-5, with TRBD1 as a possible D gene (5 bases). The germline CDR1 and CDR2 sequences are MDHEN and SYDVKM. The CDR3 totals 14 residues. V was cut by 3 bases and J by 6 bases, with 12 bases left in between. The CDR3 region is CASSFVRDGQPQHF. The CDR3 region has the DNA TGTGCCAGCAGTTTTGTCAGGGATGGTCAGCCCCAGCATTTT.

This clone has more than one count but fewer than ten. The rearrangement joins TRBV12-5 to TRBJ2-5, with TRBD1 matching 9 bases. Germline V lookup: CDR1 LGHNT, CDR2 FRNRAP. J gave up 4 bases and V 1 base, and 10 bases lay outside the gene matches. CDR3 length: 17 amino acids. The DNA for the CDR3 is TGTGCTAGTGGTTTGGCCCTTGGACAGGGGAATTTAGAGACCCAGTACTTC. It codes for CASGLALGQGNLETQYF. The variable domain in full, with the rest retrieved from reference TRBV12-5 and TRBJ2-5, is DARVTQTPRHKVTEMGQEVTMRCQPILGHNTVFWYRQTMMQGLELLAYFRNRAPLDDSGMPKDRFSAEMPDATLATLKIQPSEPRDSAVYFCASGLALGQGNLETQYFGPGTRLLVL.

This chain joins TRBV7-2 and TRBJ1-5, with TRBD1 as a possible D gene (5 bases). Germline V gene data show CDR1 as SGHTA and CDR2 as FQGNSA. This CDR3 comprises 13 residues. Trimming took off 6 bases at V and 4 bases at J, with 10 bases between the two ends. The CDR3 coding sequence is TGTGCCAGCAGACTCGACAGAAATCAGCCCCAGCATTTT. Its translation is CASRLDRNQPQHF.

The chain links TRBV4-1 to TRBJ2-2; 8 bases align to TRBD2. J gave up 0 bases and V 4 bases, and 4 bases lay outside the gene matches. CDR3 length equals 16 residues. The germline V gene has CDR1 MGHRA and CDR2 YSYEKL. For the CDR3, the DNA is TGCGCCAGCAGCCTCAGTAGCGGGGCGAACACCGGGGAGCTGTTTTTT. The encoded protein is CASSLSSGANTGELFF.

The chain carries TRBV30 and TRBJ2-5; D may be TRBD1 (5 bases). V shed 3 bases and J shed 5 bases, with 13 bases lying between them. In germline, CDR1 is GTSNPN, CDR2 SVGIG (reference sequence). This CDR3 region has 13 residues. This CDR3 is CAWRGGRVETQYF. The CDR3 coding sequence is TGTGCCTGGAGGGGTGGCAGGGTGGAGACCCAGTACTTC.

V usage is TRBV18 and J usage is TRBJ1-1; D is possibly TRBD1 (5 bases). This CDR3 is 14 amino acids long. The V gene's germline CDR1 is KGHSH and CDR2 LQKENI. V dropped 9 bases and J dropped 5 bases, with 19 bases sitting between them. CDR3 DNA: TGTGCCAGTGGATCCAGGGTAGGAAGGACTGAAGCTTTCTTT. Residues: CASGSRVGRTEAFF.

This clone was seen just once. The rearrangement joins TRBV4-1 to TRBJ2-7; 8 bases line up with TRBD1. The CDR3 runs 15 residues. Germline V gene sequence: CDR1 MGHRA, CDR2 YSYEKL. Germline trimming cut 3 bases from V and 3 bases from J; bases unmatched to any gene: 7. CDR3 region: CASSQSGTGIYEQYF. Written as DNA, the CDR3 is TGCGCCAGCAGCCAGTCTGGGACAGGTATCTACGAGCAGTACTTC.

This clone came up once. The J gene is TRBJ2-6, the V gene TRBV5-1; D may be TRBD1 (5 bases). The CDR3 has 16 amino acids. Trimming cost V 4 bases and J 4 bases, with 15 bases left between them. Germline V gives CDR1 SGHRS, CDR2 YFSETQ. The DNA for the CDR3 is TGCGCCAGCAGCGTAACTGCAGGGTCAGGGGCCAACGTCCTGACTTTC. Its protein is CASSVTAGSGANVLTF.

V usage is TRBV28 and J usage is TRBJ2-1; 10 bases line up with TRBD2. The V and J ends lost 3 bases and 7 bases, in that order; junction bases with no gene match: 9. The CDR3 runs 16 residues. CDR1 is MDHEN and CDR2 is SYDVKM in the germline V gene. In nucleotides, the CDR3 is TGTGCCAGCAGTTTCGCAAGCGGGGGGGCCCTGAATGAGCAGTTCTTC. This sequence encodes CASSFASGGALNEQFF. Filled out from reference TRBV28 and TRBJ2-1, the complete variable domain reads DVKVTQSSRYLVKRTGEKVFLECVQDMDHENMFWYRQDPGLGLRLIYFSYDVKMKEKGDIPEGYSVSREKKERFSLILESASTNQTSMYLCASSFASGGALNEQFFGPGTRLTVL.

The chain links TRBV6-5 to TRBJ1-1; D unresolved. V was pared by 7 bases and J by 4 bases, with 10 bases between. Germline lookup yields CDR1 MNHEY and CDR2 SVGAGI. This CDR3 comprises 12 residues. The CDR3 reads CASIERGTEAFF. The CDR3, as DNA: TGTGCCAGCATCGAGCGAGGCACTGAAGCTTTCTTT.

CDR3 DNA: TGTGCCAGCAGTCCCGGGGGGCAGCCCCAGCATTTT. This translates into CASSPGGQPQHF. This chain links TRBV5-6 with TRBJ1-5; possible D gene TRBD1, 5 bases. The germline CDR1 and CDR2 sequences are SGHDT and YYEEEE. Trimming took off 5 bases at V and 7 bases at J, with 10 bases between the two ends. CDR3 length equals 12 residues.

This chain uses TRBV18 with TRBJ2-2; no firm D call. CDR1 is KGHSH and CDR2 is LQKENI in the germline V gene. The CDR3 length is 14 residues. V gave up 1 base and J gave up 3 bases, with 6 bases separating them. The CDR3 is CASSPQRDTGELFF. In DNA, the CDR3 is TGTGCCAGCTCACCACAACGGGACACCGGGGAGCTGTTTTTT. The full variable domain, rest sourced from reference TRBV18 and TRBJ2-2, is NAGVMQNPRHLVRRRGQEARLRCSPMKGHSHVYWYRQLPEEGLKFMVYLQKENIIDESGMPKERFSAEFPKEGPSILRIQQVVRGDSAAYFCASSPQRDTGELFFGEGSRLTVL.

The V and J genes are TRBV7-2 and TRBJ1-1; D uncertain. Between the trimmed V and J ends, which lost 5 bases and 3 bases, there was a span of 13 bases. CDR1 and CDR2 from the germline V gene are SGHTA and FQGNSA. CDR3 length: 14 residues. The CDR3 sequence: CASSPWNGDTEAFF. The CDR3 DNA reads TGTGCCAGCAGCCCCTGGAACGGGGACACTGAAGCTTTCTTT. Full variable domain (rest looked up from reference TRBV7-2 and TRBJ1-1): GAGVSQSPSNKVTEKGKDVELRCDPISGHTALYWYRQSLGQGLEFLIYFQGNSAPDKSGLPSDRFSAERTGGSVSTLTIQRTQQEDSAVYLCASSPWNGDTEAFFGQGTRLTVV.

This clone came up once. The chain combines TRBV7-2 with TRBJ2-1, with 16 bases aligning to TRBD2. Germline V gives CDR1 SGHTA, CDR2 FQGNSA. The V and J ends lost 3 bases and 9 bases, in that order; junction bases with no gene match: 5. The CDR3 extends over 16 amino acids. Here the CDR3 reads CASSFSGLAGGREQFF. The CDR3 DNA reads TGTGCCAGCAGCTTTTCGGGACTAGCGGGGGGGCGTGAGCAGTTCTTC.

The chain recombines TRBV2 with TRBJ2-1, with TRBD2 matching 9 bases. Germline CDR1 reads SNHLY; CDR2 reads FYNNEI. The V segment lost 7 bases and the J segment 7 bases; nucleotides outside the gene matches: 5. The CDR3 extends over 13 amino acids. The CDR3 DNA sequence: TGTGCCAGCAAGGCGGGGGGGACAAATGAGCAGTTCTTC. Residues: CASKAGGTNEQFF.

The gene calls are TRBV12-3 or TRBV12-4 and TRBJ2-5; no reliable D call. The CDR3 covers 12 residues. Trimming took 2 bases from V and 4 from J, leaving 5 bases between them. CDR3 DNA sequence: TGTGCCAGCAGTTTATCGGGAGAGACCCAGTACTTC. This sequence encodes CASSLSGETQYF.

The J gene is TRBJ1-2, the V gene TRBV11-1; D ambiguous. Germline V gene sequence: CDR1 SGHAT, CDR2 FQDESV (reference sequence). V was shortened by 2 bases and J by 14 bases, with 18 bases between the two germline ends. This CDR3 is 13 amino acids long. As DNA, the CDR3 is TGTGCCAGCAGCTTACCCGGGATGCTTGTAGGTACCTTC. The encoded protein is CASSLPGMLVGTF.

The chain recombines TRBV7-8 with TRBJ2-1; TRBD2 matches at 9 bases. After removal of 7 bases from V and 5 bases from J, the junction contained 9 bases not matched to a gene. CDR1 and CDR2 (germline): SGHVS, FQNEAQ. This CDR3 contains 15 residues. CDR3 in DNA: TGTGCCAGCAACTCTGTGGCTAGCGGGAACAATGAGCAGTTCTTC. It is translated as CASNSVASGNNEQFF.

This chain joins TRBV6-1 and TRBJ2-7; possible D gene TRBD2, 6 bases. This CDR3 region has 15 residues. Per germline, CDR1 MNHNS and CDR2 SASEGT. Trimming cost V 2 bases and J 2 bases, with 13 bases left between them. CDR3 DNA: TGTGCCAGCAGTGAAAACGGGCTAGCGACCTACGAGCAGTACTTC. It codes for CASSENGLATYEQYF.

The chain carries TRBV6-6 and TRBJ2-7; 8 bases agree with TRBD1. Trimming cost V 8 bases and J 1 base; bases outside gene matches: 1. Germline loops: CDR1 MNHNY, CDR2 SVGAGI (reference sequence). The length of the CDR3 is 12 residues. The CDR3 DNA is TGTGCCAGCGGACAGGGTTCCTACGAGCAGTACGTC. Protein product: CASGQGSYEQYV.

In its sample, this clone was seen once. The CDR3 region is CASSIVAGNEAFF. CDR3 nucleotide sequence: TGTGCCAGTAGTATAGTGGCGGGTAATGAAGCTTTCTTT. V usage is TRBV19 and J usage is TRBJ1-1; D not certain. V lost 1 base to trimming and J lost 7 bases, with 10 bases between them. This CDR3 is built from 13 residues. The germline CDR1 and CDR2 sequences are LNHDA and SQIVND (reference sequence).

This chain links TRBV5-6 with TRBJ2-3; D perhaps matches TRBD2 (5 bases). CDR3 length: 15 amino acids. Between the trimmed V and J ends, which lost 2 bases and 0 bases, there was a span of 10 bases. The germline gives CDR1 SGHDT, CDR2 YYEEEE. CDR3 sequence (DNA): TGTGCCAGCAGCTTAGGAGGCCGGAGCACAGATACGCAGTATTTT. Protein product: CASSLGGRSTDTQYF.

This chain uses TRBV30 with TRBJ2-2; a possible D gene is TRBD2 (6 bases). V dropped 0 bases and J dropped 5 bases, with 7 bases sitting between them. CDR1 and CDR2 from the germline V gene are GTSNPN and SVGIG (reference sequence). The CDR3 has 13 residues. The CDR3: CAWSVSGTGELFF. CDR3 DNA sequence: TGTGCCTGGAGTGTAAGCGGGACCGGGGAGCTGTTTTTT.

The V gene is TRBV9, the J gene TRBJ2-7, with D possibly TRBD1 on 5 matching bases. CDR3 length: 14 amino acids. V lost 0 bases and J lost 2, with 9 bases in between. Germline V lookup: CDR1 SGDLS, CDR2 YYNGEE. Written as DNA, the CDR3 is TGTGCCAGCAGCGTAGAGGGGTGGACCTACGAGCAGTACTTC. It translates to CASSVEGWTYEQYF.

The J gene is TRBJ1-4, the V gene TRBV5-6; D possibly corresponds to TRBD1 (5 bases). Germline values: CDR1 SGHDT, CDR2 YYEEEE. The length of the CDR3 is 13 residues. V shed 10 bases and J shed 4 bases, with 14 bases lying between them. The CDR3 loop reads CASRQPNNEKLFF. The CDR3 DNA reads TGTGCCTCTCGACAGCCGAATAATGAAAAACTGTTTTTT.

As for this clone: Distinct nucleotide sequences in the sample also encode this CDR3. The chain employs TRBV7-9 and TRBJ1-4; D remains unclear. Germline V gives CDR1 SEHNR, CDR2 FQNEAQ (reference sequence). The CDR3 runs 13 residues. V was pared by 4 bases and J by 0 bases, with 3 bases between. For the CDR3, the DNA is TGTGCCAGCAGCTCCTCAACTAATGAAAAACTGTTTTTT. Its translation is CASSSSTNEKLFF.

The J gene is TRBJ1-4, the V gene TRBV18, with D unclear. Germline V gives CDR1 KGHSH, CDR2 LQKENI. Trimming took off 4 bases at V and 7 bases at J, with 16 bases between the two ends. The CDR3 runs 15 residues. CDR3 residues: CASSQGSTRGEKLFF. The CDR3 DNA reads TGTGCCAGCTCACAAGGTAGCACTCGGGGTGAAAAACTGTTTTTT.

The V gene is TRBV28, the J gene TRBJ1-6; 9 positions match TRBD1. Germline loops: CDR1 MDHEN, CDR2 SYDVKM. Trimming removed 6 bases from V and 9 bases from J; junction bases left unmatched: 12. CDR3 length equals 16 residues. CDR3 nucleotides: TGTGCCAGCAGCAAAGGGGGAGGGACAGGGAGTTCACCCCTCCACTTT. It yields the protein CASSKGGGTGSSPLHF.

The chain uses TRBV2 and TRBJ2-1; no clear D gene. This CDR3 spans 11 amino acids. V lost 6 bases and J 8 bases, leaving 8 bases between the germline ends. Germline V lookup: CDR1 SNHLY, CDR2 FYNNEI. The CDR3 spells CASSVAYEQFF. CDR3 bases: TGTGCCAGCAGCGTAGCCTATGAGCAGTTCTTC.